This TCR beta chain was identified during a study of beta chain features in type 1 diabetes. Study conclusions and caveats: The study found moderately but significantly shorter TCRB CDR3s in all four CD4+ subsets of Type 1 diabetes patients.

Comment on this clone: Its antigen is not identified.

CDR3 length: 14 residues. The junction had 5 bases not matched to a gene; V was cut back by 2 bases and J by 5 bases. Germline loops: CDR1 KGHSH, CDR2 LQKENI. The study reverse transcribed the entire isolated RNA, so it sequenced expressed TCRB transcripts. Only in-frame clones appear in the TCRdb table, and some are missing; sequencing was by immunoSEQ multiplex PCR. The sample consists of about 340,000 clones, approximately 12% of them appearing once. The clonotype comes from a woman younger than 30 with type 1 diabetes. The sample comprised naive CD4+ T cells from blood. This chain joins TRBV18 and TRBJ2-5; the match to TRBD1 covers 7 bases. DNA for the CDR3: TGTGCCAGCTCACCAACGACAGGGTTGGAGACCCAGTACTTC. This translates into CASSPTTGLETQYF.